The subject of this entry is one T cell receptor (beta chain). Only in-frame clones appear in the TCRdb table, and some are missing; sequencing was by immunoSEQ multiplex PCR. Of over 150,000 clones listed, about nine tenths are singletons. This sample was included in a study of T cell responses to AZD1222 COVID-19 vaccine. Trimming took off 4 bases at V and 4 bases at J, with 11 bases between the two ends. The CDR3 extends over 13 amino acids. Germline V gene lookup returns CDR1 LNHNV and CDR2 YYDKDF (reference sequence). The chain couples TRBV15 to TRBJ2-7; no firm D call. The receptor was derived from an adult in good health. The sample here was peripheral blood, taken on day 0 of AZD1222 vaccination. In nucleotides, the CDR3 is TGTGCCACCAGCATTTACACGGGTTACGAGCAGTACTTC. Its protein is CATSIYTGYEQYF.